This entry concerns a single T cell receptor beta chain. The antigen is undetermined. The source of the sample is a study of human T cells and chemical hapten exposure. Study-level information: The variation in per-sample TCR yields arose mainly from small differences in pooled library volumes. The study's findings and limits: The number of TCRs over 1 in 1000 frequency stayed unchanged after DPC.

Total RNA was isolated from unfractionated whole blood. What the library attached to individual cDNA molecules were unique molecular identifiers. Original analysis: Sequenced samples showed a median of approximately 100,000 TCRs each, with counts running from around 25,000 to 690,000. TCRdb itself ran the 5' RACE reads through MiXCR, one entry per CDR3 protein. TCRdb assigned the V and J calls; the authors' analysis was not used. The sample has more than 140,000 distinct CDR3 sequences; over 3.5% are singletons. This clonotype originated in a female donor in good health.

The CDR3 DNA reads TGTGCCAGCAGGACTAGCGGGGAAAGCTCCTACGAGCAGTACTTC. Its translation is CASRTSGESSYEQYF. This rearrangement joins TRBV19 to TRBJ2-7, with 12 bases matching TRBD2. Germline assignment: CDR1 LNHDA and CDR2 SQIVND (reference sequence). V was clipped by 9 bases and J by 0 bases; unmatched bases: 6. This CDR3 has 15 amino acids.